Presented here are 5 T cell receptor beta chains from one specimen sequenced in a study of identical twins. TCRdb processed the 5' RACE reads anew with MiXCR; each CDR3 protein has one entry. The sample has about 700,000 distinct CDR3 sequences; about 9.4% are singletons. The same data also contributed to another study, on yellow fever vaccine responses in identical twins.

What was sequenced was PBMCs. These receptors were collected from a woman aged 18-29 years in good health.

The chain combines TRBV20-1 with TRBJ2-7, with 8 bases matching TRBD2. Germline-derived CDR1 and CDR2 are DFQATT and SNEGSKA (reference sequence). There are 14 residues in the CDR3. With 5 bases clipped from V and 2 bases from J, the junction kept 8 bases outside the gene matches. Here the CDR3 reads CSALLPGGAYEQYF. CDR3 in DNA: TGCAGTGCTCTTCTTCCGGGGGGGGCCTACGAGCAGTACTTC.

This chain links TRBV20-1 with TRBJ2-7; the D gene is possibly TRBD1 (5 bases). Germline V gene sequence: CDR1 DFQATT, CDR2 SNEGSKA (reference sequence). Trimming cost V 0 bases and J 0 bases, with 12 bases left between them. The CDR3 length is 15 residues. The chain's CDR3 is CSARDLQGLSYEQYF. The CDR3 nucleotides read TGCAGTGCTAGAGATCTGCAGGGCCTCTCCTACGAGCAGTACTTC.

This clonotype was found a few times. CDR3 in amino acids: CSARVGAGSNQPQHF. In DNA, the CDR3 is TGCAGTGCTAGAGTGGGTGCGGGTAGCAATCAGCCCCAGCATTTT. This chain links TRBV20-1 with TRBJ1-5; D ambiguous. Germline assignment: CDR1 DFQATT and CDR2 SNEGSKA (reference sequence). This CDR3 comprises 15 residues. Deletions cut 1 base from V and 0 bases from J, with 10 bases between.

This chain joins TRBV20-1 and TRBJ1-1; the D is unclear. Trimming removed 5 bases at V and 3 bases at J, with 7 bases between. Germline V lookup: CDR1 DFQATT, CDR2 SNEGSKA (reference sequence). The CDR3 is 11 residues long. The CDR3 DNA reads as TGCAGTGCTTGGGAGGACACTGAAGCTTTCTTT. Its translation: CSAWEDTEAFF.

This clonotype was recorded many times. CDR3 sequence: CATSGGRANTEAFF. The DNA for the CDR3 is TGTGCCACCAGTGGGGGCAGGGCGAACACTGAAGCTTTCTTT. The rearrangement uses TRBV24-1 and TRBJ1-1; possible D gene TRBD1, 5 bases. V lost 5 bases, J lost 1 base, and 10 bases lay in between. CDR1 is KGHDR, CDR2 SFDVKD, per germline. This CDR3 spans 14 amino acids.